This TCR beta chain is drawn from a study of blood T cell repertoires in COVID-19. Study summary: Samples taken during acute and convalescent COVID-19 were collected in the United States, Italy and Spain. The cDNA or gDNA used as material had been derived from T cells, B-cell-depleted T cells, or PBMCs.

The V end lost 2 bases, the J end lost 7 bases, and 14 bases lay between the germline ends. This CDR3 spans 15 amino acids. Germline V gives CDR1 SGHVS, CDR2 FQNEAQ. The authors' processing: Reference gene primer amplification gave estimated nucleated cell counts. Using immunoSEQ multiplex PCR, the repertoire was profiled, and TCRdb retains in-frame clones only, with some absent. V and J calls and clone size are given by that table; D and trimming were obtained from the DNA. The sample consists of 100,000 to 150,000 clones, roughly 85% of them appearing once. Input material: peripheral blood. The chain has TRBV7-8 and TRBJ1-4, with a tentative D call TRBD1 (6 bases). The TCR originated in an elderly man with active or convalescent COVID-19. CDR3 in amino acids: CASSLQGLIGEKLFF. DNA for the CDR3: TGTGCCAGCAGCTTACAGGGGCTGATCGGTGAAAAACTGTTTTTT.